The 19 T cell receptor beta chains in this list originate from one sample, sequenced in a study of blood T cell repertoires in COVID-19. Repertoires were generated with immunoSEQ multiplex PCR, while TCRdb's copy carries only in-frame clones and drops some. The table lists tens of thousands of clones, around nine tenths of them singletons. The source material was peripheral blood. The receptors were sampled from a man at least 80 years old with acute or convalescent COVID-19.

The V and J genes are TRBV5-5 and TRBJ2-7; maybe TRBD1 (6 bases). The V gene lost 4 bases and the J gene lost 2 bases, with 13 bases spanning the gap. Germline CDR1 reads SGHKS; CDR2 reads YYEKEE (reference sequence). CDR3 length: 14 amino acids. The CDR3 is CASSHRDTAYEQYF. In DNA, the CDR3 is TGTGCCAGCAGCCACCGGGACACAGCCTACGAGCAGTACTTC. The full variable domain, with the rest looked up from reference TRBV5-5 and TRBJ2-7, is DAGVTQSPTHLIKTRGQQVTLRCSPISGHKSVSWYQQVLGQGPQFIFQYYEKEERGRGNFPDRFSARQFPNYSSELNVNALLLGDSALYLCASSHRDTAYEQYFGPGTRLTVT.

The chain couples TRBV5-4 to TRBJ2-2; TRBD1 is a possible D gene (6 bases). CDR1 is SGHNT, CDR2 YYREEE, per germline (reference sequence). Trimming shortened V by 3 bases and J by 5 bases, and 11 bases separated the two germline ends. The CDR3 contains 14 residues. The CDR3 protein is CASSSNRDTGELFF. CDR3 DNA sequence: TGTGCCAGCAGCTCGAACAGGGATACCGGGGAGCTGTTTTTT.

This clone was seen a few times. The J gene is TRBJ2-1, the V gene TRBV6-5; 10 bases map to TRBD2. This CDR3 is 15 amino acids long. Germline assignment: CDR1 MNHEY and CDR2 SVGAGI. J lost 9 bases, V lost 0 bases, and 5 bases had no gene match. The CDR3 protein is CASSYSVAGGGEQFF. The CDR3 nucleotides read TGTGCCAGCAGTTACTCGGTAGCGGGGGGCGGTGAGCAGTTCTTC.

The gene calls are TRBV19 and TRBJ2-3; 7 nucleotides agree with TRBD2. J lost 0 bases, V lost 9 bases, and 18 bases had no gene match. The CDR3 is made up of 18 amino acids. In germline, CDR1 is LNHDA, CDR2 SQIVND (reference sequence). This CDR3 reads CASHQVGSGESSTDTQYF. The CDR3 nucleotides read TGTGCCAGCCACCAGGTTGGCAGCGGGGAGTCAAGCACAGATACGCAGTATTTT.

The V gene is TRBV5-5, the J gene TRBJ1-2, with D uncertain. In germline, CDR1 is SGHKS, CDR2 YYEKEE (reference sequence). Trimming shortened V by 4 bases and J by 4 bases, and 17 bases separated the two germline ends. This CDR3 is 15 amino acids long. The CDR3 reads CASSRDTSRAYGYTF. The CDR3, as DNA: TGTGCCAGCAGCCGAGATACTAGTCGGGCCTATGGCTACACCTTC. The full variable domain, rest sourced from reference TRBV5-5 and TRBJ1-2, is DAGVTQSPTHLIKTRGQQVTLRCSPISGHKSVSWYQQVLGQGPQFIFQYYEKEERGRGNFPDRFSARQFPNYSSELNVNALLLGDSALYLCASSRDTSRAYGYTFGSGTRLTVV.

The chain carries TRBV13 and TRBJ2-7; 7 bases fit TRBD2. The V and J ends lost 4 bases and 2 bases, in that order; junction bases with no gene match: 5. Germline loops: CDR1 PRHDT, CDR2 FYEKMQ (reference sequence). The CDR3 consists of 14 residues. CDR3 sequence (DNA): TGTGCCAGCAGCTCGGTCCGGGGGGCCTACGAGCAGTACTTC. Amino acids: CASSSVRGAYEQYF.

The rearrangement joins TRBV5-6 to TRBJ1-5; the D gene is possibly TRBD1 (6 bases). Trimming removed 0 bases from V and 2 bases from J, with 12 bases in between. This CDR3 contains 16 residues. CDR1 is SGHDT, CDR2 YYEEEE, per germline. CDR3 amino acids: CASSLGLNRGNQPQHF. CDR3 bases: TGTGCCAGCAGCTTGGGGTTAAACAGGGGCAATCAGCCCCAGCATTTT. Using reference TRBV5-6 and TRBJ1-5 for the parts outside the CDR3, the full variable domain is DAGVTQSPTHLIKTRGQQVTLRCSPKSGHDTVSWYQQALGQGPQFIFQYYEEEERQRGNFPDRFSGHQFPNYSSELNVNALLLGDSALYLCASSLGLNRGNQPQHFGDGTRLSIL.

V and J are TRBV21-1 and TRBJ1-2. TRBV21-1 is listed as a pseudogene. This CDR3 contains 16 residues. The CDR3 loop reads CASSPRGTSGDYGYTF. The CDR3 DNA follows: TGTGCCAGCAGCCCACGAGGGACCTCGGGGGACTATGGCTACACCTTC.

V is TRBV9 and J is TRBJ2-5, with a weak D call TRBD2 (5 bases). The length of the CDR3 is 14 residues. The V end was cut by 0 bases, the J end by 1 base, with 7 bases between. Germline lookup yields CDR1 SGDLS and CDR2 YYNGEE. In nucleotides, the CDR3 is TGTGCCAGCAGCGTAGGTACTAGCCAAGAGACCCAGTACTTC. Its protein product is CASSVGTSQETQYF.

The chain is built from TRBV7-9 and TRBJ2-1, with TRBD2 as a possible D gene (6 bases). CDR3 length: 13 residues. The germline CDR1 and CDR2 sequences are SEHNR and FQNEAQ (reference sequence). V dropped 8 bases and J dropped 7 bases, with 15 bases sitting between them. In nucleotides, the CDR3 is TGTGCCAGCGGGATACGGGGGTTAAATGAGCAGTTCTTC. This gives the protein CASGIRGLNEQFF. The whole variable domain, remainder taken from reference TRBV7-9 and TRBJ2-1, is DTGVSQNPRHKITKRGQNVTFRCDPISEHNRLYWYRQTLGQGPEFLTYFQNEAQLEKSRLLSDRFSAERPKGSFSTLEIQRTEQGDSAMYLCASGIRGLNEQFFGPGTRLTVL.

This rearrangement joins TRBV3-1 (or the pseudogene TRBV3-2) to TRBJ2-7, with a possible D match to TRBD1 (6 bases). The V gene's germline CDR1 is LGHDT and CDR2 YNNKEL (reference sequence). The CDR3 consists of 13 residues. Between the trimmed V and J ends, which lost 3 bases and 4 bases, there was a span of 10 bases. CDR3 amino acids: CASSQGTSYEQYF. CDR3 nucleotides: TGTGCCAGCAGCCAGGGGACATCATACGAGCAGTACTTC.

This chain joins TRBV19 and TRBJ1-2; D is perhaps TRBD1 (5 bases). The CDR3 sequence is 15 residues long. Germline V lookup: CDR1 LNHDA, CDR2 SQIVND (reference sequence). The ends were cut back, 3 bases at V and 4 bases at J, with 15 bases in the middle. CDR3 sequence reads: CASSMIDSNTYGYTF. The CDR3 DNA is TGTGCCAGTAGTATGATCGACAGCAATACCTATGGCTACACCTTC.

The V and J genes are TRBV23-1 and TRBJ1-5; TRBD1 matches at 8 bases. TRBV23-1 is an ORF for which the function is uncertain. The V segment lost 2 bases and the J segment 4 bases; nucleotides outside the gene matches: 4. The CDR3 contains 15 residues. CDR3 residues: CASSQGQGPNQPQHF. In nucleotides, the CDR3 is TGCGCCAGCAGTCAAGGACAGGGACCTAATCAGCCCCAGCATTTT.

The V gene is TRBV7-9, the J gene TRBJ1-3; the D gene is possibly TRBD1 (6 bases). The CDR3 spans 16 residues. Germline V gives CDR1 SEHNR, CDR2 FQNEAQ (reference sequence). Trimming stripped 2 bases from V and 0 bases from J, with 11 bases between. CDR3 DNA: TGTGCCAGCAGCTTACTTCAAGGGGGCTCTGGAAACACCATATATTTT. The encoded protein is CASSLLQGGSGNTIYF.

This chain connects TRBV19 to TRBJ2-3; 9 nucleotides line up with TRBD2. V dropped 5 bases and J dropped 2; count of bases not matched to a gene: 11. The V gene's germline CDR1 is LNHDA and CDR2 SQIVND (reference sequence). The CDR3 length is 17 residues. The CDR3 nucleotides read TGTGCCAGTAGTTCAAGGGCCCTAGCGGGGTTCACAGATACGCAGTATTTT. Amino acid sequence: CASSSRALAGFTDTQYF. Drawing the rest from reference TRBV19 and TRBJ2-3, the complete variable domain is DGGITQSPKYLFRKEGQNVTLSCEQNLNHDAMYWYRQDPGQGLRLIYYSQIVNDFQKGDIAEGYSVSREKKESFPLTVTSAQKNPTAFYLCASSSRALAGFTDTQYFGPGTRLTVL.

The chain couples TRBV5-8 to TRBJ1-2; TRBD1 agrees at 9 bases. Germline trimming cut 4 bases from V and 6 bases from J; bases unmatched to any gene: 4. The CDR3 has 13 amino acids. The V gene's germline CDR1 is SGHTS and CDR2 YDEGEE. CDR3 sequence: CASSRQGGDGYTF. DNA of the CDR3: TGTGCCAGCAGCCGACAGGGGGGAGATGGCTACACCTTC.

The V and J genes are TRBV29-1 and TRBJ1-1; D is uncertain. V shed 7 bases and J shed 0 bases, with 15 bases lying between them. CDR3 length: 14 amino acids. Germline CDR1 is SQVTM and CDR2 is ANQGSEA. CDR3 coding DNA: TGCAGCGCCTGGGGTGGACTTCTGAACACTGAAGCTTTCTTT. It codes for CSAWGGLLNTEAFF. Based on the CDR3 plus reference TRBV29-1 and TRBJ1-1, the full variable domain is SAVISQKPSRDICQRGTSLTIQCQVDSQVTMMFWYRQQPGQSLTLIATANQGSEATYESGFVIDKFPISRPNLTFSTLTVSNMSPEDSSIYLCSAWGGLLNTEAFFGQGTRLTVV.

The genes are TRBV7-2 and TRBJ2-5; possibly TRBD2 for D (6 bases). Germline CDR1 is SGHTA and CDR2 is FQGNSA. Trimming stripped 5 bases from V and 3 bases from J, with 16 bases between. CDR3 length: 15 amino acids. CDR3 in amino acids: CASSPRGGSEETQYF. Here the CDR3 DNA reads TGTGCCAGCAGCCCTCGGGGAGGTTCCGAAGAGACCCAGTACTTC.

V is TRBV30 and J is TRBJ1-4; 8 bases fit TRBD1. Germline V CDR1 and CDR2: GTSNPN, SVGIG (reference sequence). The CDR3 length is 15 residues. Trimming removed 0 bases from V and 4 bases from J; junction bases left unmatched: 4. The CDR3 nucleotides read TGTGCCTGGAGTGTATTAACAGGGGGTAATGAAAAACTGTTTTTT. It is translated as CAWSVLTGGNEKLFF.